The T cell receptor (beta chain) under discussion was sequenced for a study of response to subunit inactivated influenza vaccine. General observations from the study: A suggestion made by the authors is that each seasonal influenza vaccination recruits few new T cells.

CDR1 SEHNR and CDR2 FQNEAQ come from the germline V gene (reference sequence). This CDR3 has 17 amino acids. The V end lost 5 bases, the J end lost 1 base, and 18 bases lay between the germline ends. The sample holds a few counts of this clonotype. Its matching antigen is unknown. In TCRdb, the RT-PCR reads were re-called with MiXCR into one record per CDR3 protein. The sample includes hundreds of thousands of distinct CDR3 sequences, around 11% of them seen just once. Sequencing was performed on PBMCs from blood, taken on the day of vaccination. The rearrangement links TRBV7-9 to TRBJ2-1, with D maybe TRBD2 (5 bases). This TCR was recovered from a man aged 50-60 years who received an inactivated influenza vaccine. The CDR3 DNA sequence: TGTGCCAGCAGCCTGAAAGGCGGGCCGATATCCTACAATGAGCAGTTCTTC. Translated: CASSLKGGPISYNEQFF.